A selection of T cell receptor beta chains follows, all from one sample in a study of T cell responses to AZD1222 COVID-19 vaccine. Some clones are missing from TCRdb's copy, which holds only in-frame ones; the method was immunoSEQ multiplex PCR. The sample carries more than 95,000 clones, around 89% recorded once. Specimen: peripheral blood, collected on day 0 of MenACWY control vaccination. The receptors shown here come from an adult in good health. Each CDR3 is given with its conserved first and last residue. Fields, in order: clone size, J gene, V gene, D gene, CDR3 protein, CDR3 DNA. The D gene is left open where the match is weak. Clone size is stated in some rows and not others, as once, few, many or a class when expanded.

>NA|TRBJ1-3|TRBV7-8|NA
CASSFEGTGNTIYF
TGTGCCAGCAGCTTCGAGGGGACCGGAAACACCATATATTTT
>NA|TRBJ2-1|TRBV18|TRBD2
CASSPSLAGAYNEQFF
TGTGCCAGCTCACCATCACTAGCGGGAGCTTACAATGAGCAGTTCTTC
>NA|TRBJ2-3|TRBV7-2|TRBD1
CASSLGQGATDTQYF
TGTGCCAGCAGCCTCGGACAGGGGGCTACAGATACGCAGTATTTT
>NA|TRBJ1-1|TRBV30|NA
CAWSVLRRGEAFF
TGTGCCTGGAGTGTACTTCGCAGGGGTGAAGCTTTCTTT
>NA|TRBJ1-1|TRBV7-9|NA
CASSQEGDTEAFF
TGTGCCAGCAGCCAGGAGGGGGACACTGAAGCTTTCTTT
>NA|TRBJ2-1|TRBV6-5|TRBD2
CASSRLAGTYNEQFF
TGTGCCAGCAGTCGGCTAGCGGGAACCTACAATGAGCAGTTCTTC
>NA|TRBJ2-7|TRBV2|NA
CASSAGTEYEQYF
TGTGCCAGCAGTGCCGGGACGGAATACGAGCAGTACTTC
>NA|TRBJ1-1|TRBV30|NA
CAWSRLNEAFF
TGTGCCTGGAGTAGGCTGAATGAAGCTTTCTTT
>NA|TRBJ2-4|TRBV11-3|NA
CASSLRVDIQYF
TGTGCCAGCAGCTTAAGGGTGGACATTCAGTACTTC
>NA|TRBJ2-7|TRBV6-1|NA
CASSENSERGEQYF
TGTGCCAGCAGTGAAAACTCAGAGAGAGGCGAGCAGTACTTC
>once|TRBJ2-1|TRBV10-3|NA
CAIRVNNEQFF
TGTGCCATCAGGGTAAACAATGAGCAGTTCTTC
>NA|TRBJ1-5|TRBV7-9|NA
CASSLGGLGFQPQHF
TGTGCCAGCAGCTTAGGGGGTTTGGGTTTTCAGCCCCAGCATTTT
>NA|TRBJ2-7|TRBV4-1|NA
CASSQVSRWSEQYF
TGCGCCAGCAGCCAAGTATCCAGATGGAGCGAGCAGTACTTC
>NA|TRBJ2-4|TRBV6-5|TRBD1
CASSSQGAAKNIQYF
TGTGCCAGCAGTTCGCAGGGGGCGGCCAAAAACATTCAGTACTTC
>NA|TRBJ1-1|TRBV19|NA
CASRHGVEAFF
TGTGCCAGTCGCCACGGGGTTGAAGCTTTCTTT
>NA|TRBJ1-1|TRBV21-1|NA
CASSKLDRLETEAFF
TGTGCCAGCAGCAAATTGGACAGGTTGGAAACTGAAGCTTTCTTT
>NA|TRBJ1-2|TRBV12-5|NA
CASGLTRVLSNGYTF
TGTGCTAGTGGTTTGACCAGGGTGTTAAGCAATGGCTACACCTTC
>NA|TRBJ1-3|TRBV9|NA
CASSVSPSQGSGNTIYF
TGTGCCAGCAGCGTATCCCCGTCACAAGGCTCTGGAAACACCATATATTTT
>NA|TRBJ1-1|TRBV11-2|NA
CASSGGTRRAEAFF
TGTGCCAGCAGCGGAGGGACCAGGCGGGCTGAAGCTTTCTTT
>NA|TRBJ1-1|TRBV5-1|NA
CASSLALWGDTEAFF
TGCGCCAGCAGCTTGGCGTTGTGGGGGGACACTGAAGCTTTCTTT
>NA|TRBJ2-5|TRBV24-1|NA
CATSDLSQGSVETQYF
TGTGCCACCAGTGATTTGTCGCAGGGGTCCGTGGAGACCCAGTACTTC
>NA|TRBJ1-2|TRBV6-1|NA
CASSEAGRGSGYTF
TGTGCCAGCAGTGAAGCCGGCAGGGGTTCTGGCTACACCTTC
>NA|TRBJ2-5|TRBV7-9|NA
CASSLVRLGETQYF
TGTGCCAGCAGCTTAGTTCGCCTAGGCGAGACCCAGTACTTC
>NA|TRBJ1-1|TRBV12-3/TRBV12-4|NA
CASSFTGNTEAFF
TGTGCCAGCAGTTTCACGGGGAACACTGAAGCTTTCTTT
>NA|TRBJ2-1|TRBV4-3|NA
CASSYGLYNEQFF
TGCGCCAGCAGCTACGGACTGTACAATGAGCAGTTCTTC
>many|TRBJ2-7|TRBV10-3|TRBD1
CAIRMGDRTGTEQYF
TGTGCCATCAGAATGGGGGACAGGACGGGAACCGAGCAGTACTTC
>NA|TRBJ2-1|TRBV4-2|TRBD2
CASSQGNGRSYNEQFF
TGTGCCAGCAGCCAAGGTAACGGGAGGTCCTACAATGAGCAGTTCTTC
>NA|TRBJ2-1|TRBV2|NA
CASSEVRVMNEQFF
TGTGCCAGCAGTGAAGTCAGGGTAATGAATGAGCAGTTCTTC
>NA|TRBJ1-4|TRBV2|NA
CASMQEKLFF
TGTGCCAGCATGCAGGAAAAACTGTTTTTT
>NA|TRBJ2-7|TRBV14|TRBD2
CASSQGVTSGFPSYEQYF
TGTGCCAGCAGCCAAGGGGTGACTAGCGGGTTCCCCTCCTACGAGCAGTACTTC
>once|TRBJ1-2|TRBV27|NA
CASRPISGAAYGYTF
TGTGCCAGCAGACCCATATCGGGGGCCGCGTATGGCTACACCTTC
>NA|TRBJ2-1|TRBV9|NA
CASSVGQGRGNEQFF
TGTGCCAGCAGCGTTGGGCAGGGGCGAGGCAATGAGCAGTTCTTC
>once|TRBJ1-1|TRBV15|TRBD1
CATSTGQGPEAFF
TGTGCCACCAGCACGGGACAGGGGCCTGAAGCTTTCTTT
>NA|TRBJ2-7|TRBV27|NA
CATQGVAYEQYF
TGTGCCACACAGGGTGTTGCCTACGAGCAGTACTTC
>NA|TRBJ2-7|TRBV6-2/TRBV6-3|TRBD2
CASSFSGLADYEQYF
TGTGCCAGCAGTTTTTCCGGACTAGCGGACTACGAGCAGTACTTC
>NA|TRBJ1-5|TRBV30|NA
CAWNRDLYQPQHF
TGTGCCTGGAACAGGGACCTCTATCAGCCCCAGCATTTT
>NA|TRBJ1-2|TRBV20-1|NA
CSVGGSYGYTF
TGCAGCGTAGGGGGGAGCTATGGCTACACCTTC
>NA|TRBJ2-1|TRBV11-3|TRBD2
CASSLVRLAGGPRSYNEQFF
TGTGCCAGCAGCTTAGTTCGTCTAGCGGGAGGGCCTCGTTCCTACAATGAGCAGTTCTTC
>NA|TRBJ2-1|TRBV3-1/TRBV3-2|TRBD2
CASSQEPSGGRQFF
TGTGCCAGCAGCCAAGAACCCAGCGGGGGGAGGCAGTTCTTC
>NA|TRBJ2-7|TRBV27|NA
CASSLRGTGFHEQYF
TGTGCCAGCAGTCTCAGGGGGACTGGGTTCCACGAGCAGTACTTC
>NA|TRBJ2-4|TRBV4-2|TRBD1
CASSQGAQGVALAKNIQYF
TGTGCCAGCAGCCAAGGAGCCCAGGGGGTAGCTTTAGCCAAAAACATTCAGTACTTC
>few|TRBJ2-2|TRBV9|TRBD1
CASSFRTGRIHTGELFF
TGTGCCAGCAGCTTCCGGACAGGGCGCATACACACCGGGGAGCTGTTTTTT
>NA|TRBJ1-1|TRBV6-5|TRBD1
CASRTRGRNTEAFF
TGTGCCAGCAGAACTAGGGGGCGGAACACTGAAGCTTTCTTT
>NA|TRBJ1-2|TRBV6-6|TRBD1
CASSSGQGDYGYTF
TGTGCCAGCAGCTCCGGACAGGGAGACTATGGCTACACCTTC
>NA|TRBJ2-7|TRBV7-8|NA
CASSLRQGRSEQYF
TGTGCCAGCAGCTTACGGCAGGGACGCTCCGAGCAGTACTTC
>few|TRBJ2-1|TRBV6-6|TRBD2
CASSQREGQGAEQFF
TGTGCCAGCAGTCAGCGGGAGGGCCAAGGGGCAGAGCAGTTCTTC
>NA|TRBJ1-1|TRBV7-2|NA
CASSLVGGDTEAFF
TGTGCCAGCAGCTTAGTGGGGGGGGACACTGAAGCTTTCTTT